Listed here are 30 T cell receptor beta chains from one sample, sequenced in a study of shared clonotypes between healthy human individuals. The protocol was immunoSEQ multiplex PCR, while the TCRdb copy is restricted to in-frame clones and leaves out a portion. The repertoire holds some 500,000 clones, around 77% seen once, with approximately 12% in the top ten. Sample: PBMCs. The receptors shown here come from a middle-aged woman in good health. Some clones in this sample may be carry-over from other donors' samples.

Comments on this clone: This may come from a read error, since a much larger clone is one base off. The sample contains more than one DNA sequence encoding this CDR3. V gene TRBV5-4 combines with J gene TRBJ2-7; the D call may be TRBD1 or TRBD2 (6 bases each). CDR3 size: 13 residues. V lost 3 bases, J lost 10 bases, and 17 bases lay in between. The germline CDR1 and CDR2 sequences are SGHNT and YYREEE (reference sequence). The CDR3 spells CASSWSGDTEQYF. The CDR3 DNA sequence: TGTGCCAGCAGCTGGTCGGGGGACACCGAACAGTACTTC.

In nucleotides, the CDR3 is TGTGCCAGCAGCAGGTTAGGCACTGAAGCTTTCTTT. Its protein product is CASSRLGTEAFF. This chain links TRBV7-2 with TRBJ1-1; no firm D call. Trimming took 5 bases from V and 4 from J, leaving 8 bases between them. Germline V gene sequence: CDR1 SGHTA, CDR2 FQGNSA. CDR3 length: 12 amino acids.

The CDR3 coding sequence is TGTGCCAGCAGTGACACCCCCAGGGGCGATGAGCAGTTCTTC. Amino acids: CASSDTPRGDEQFF. The chain combines TRBV6-4 with TRBJ2-1, with a tentative D call TRBD1 (6 bases). This CDR3 has 14 amino acids. The V and J ends lost 2 bases and 8 bases respectively, with 13 bases between them. CDR1 MRHNA and CDR2 SNTAGT come from the germline V gene.

The CDR3 nucleotides read TGTGCCAGCAGCGCGACAGGGGTGGGGCATGAAAAACTGTTTTTT. Translating gives CASSATGVGHEKLFF. The V and J genes are TRBV7-8 and TRBJ1-4; TRBD1 agrees at 8 bases. The CDR3 has 15 amino acids. Looked up from germline, CDR1 is SGHVS and CDR2 is FQNEAQ. V gave up 5 bases and J gave up 6 bases; unmatched junction bases: 8.

The rearrangement links TRBV7-2 to TRBJ1-2, with D possibly TRBD1 on 6 matching bases. Trimming took 5 bases from V and 4 from J, leaving 23 bases between them. The CDR3 is 17 amino acids. CDR1 is SGHTA, CDR2 FQGNSA, per germline. In DNA form, the CDR3 reads TGTGCCAGCAGCCCAAGGACAGCTCCTCTTGGGGGCTATGGCTACACCTTC. It encodes CASSPRTAPLGGYGYTF.

DNA of the CDR3: TGTGCCAGCAGCGGAGGAGGGACAGGGCCACGCGATGAGCAGTTCTTC. This sequence encodes CASSGGGTGPRDEQFF. The rearrangement joins TRBV27 to TRBJ2-1, with 9 bases fitting TRBD1. Germline lookup yields CDR1 MNHEY and CDR2 SMNVEV (reference sequence). J lost 8 bases, V lost 6 bases, and 14 bases had no gene match. The CDR3 extends over 16 amino acids.

The chain couples TRBV10-2 to TRBJ2-7, with 9 positions matching TRBD2. The J call is uncertain, as TRBJ2-1 better fits the DNA end. CDR1 is WSHSY, CDR2 SAAADI, per germline. The CDR3 is 15 amino acids. This CDR3 is CASSESSGSSYEQFF. In DNA form, the CDR3 reads TGCGCCAGCAGTGAGTCTAGCGGGAGTAGCTATGAGCAGTTCTTC.

The chain has TRBV9 and TRBJ2-5; the D gene is possibly TRBD2 (5 bases). The CDR3 is 15 residues long. Germline assignment: CDR1 SGDLS and CDR2 YYNGEE. With 0 bases removed from V and 5 bases from J, the gap between germline ends came to 14 bases. This CDR3 reads CASSVADSGTETQYF. The DNA for the CDR3 is TGTGCCAGCAGCGTAGCGGACTCCGGAACGGAGACCCAGTACTTC.

The chain couples TRBV27 to TRBJ2-7; TRBD1 matches 10 bases. V lost 3 bases and J lost 2; bases outside the gene matches: 4. CDR1 is MNHEY, CDR2 SMNVEV, per germline (reference sequence). CDR3 length equals 15 residues. CDR3 sequence (DNA): TGTGCCAGCAGTTTGACCGGGACAGGGGCCTACGAGCAGTACTTC. It yields the protein CASSLTGTGAYEQYF.

The gene calls are TRBV5-1 and TRBJ1-4; D is unresolved. Germline V gene lookup returns CDR1 SGHRS and CDR2 YFSETQ. CDR3 length equals 16 residues. Between the trimmed V and J ends, which lost 5 bases and 0 bases, there was a span of 14 bases. CDR3 in amino acids: CASRNGVRTTNEKLFF. In DNA form, the CDR3 reads TGCGCCAGCAGAAATGGCGTCCGAACAACTAATGAAAAACTGTTTTTT.

The chain combines TRBV19 with TRBJ2-5; D gene unclear. Looked up from germline, CDR1 is LNHDA and CDR2 is SQIVND (reference sequence). V was clipped by 1 base and J by 3 bases, with 6 bases between them. This CDR3 region has 13 residues. The CDR3 DNA reads TGTGCCAGTAGTATAGGTATGGAAGAGACCCAGTACTTC. It encodes CASSIGMEETQYF.

V usage is TRBV4-1 and J usage is TRBJ2-5; TRBD1 matches 9 bases. The J call may not be correct, given that the DNA end is closer to TRBJ2-7. The CDR3 covers 15 residues. CDR1 is MGHRA, CDR2 YSYEKL, per germline. Written as DNA, the CDR3 is TGCGCCAGCAGCCAAGGCGGGACAGGGTGGGACGAGCAGTACTTC. Protein product: CASSQGGTGWDEQYF.

The rearrangement uses TRBV4-3 and TRBJ2-3; the match to TRBD2 covers 12 bases. Per germline, CDR1 LGHNA and CDR2 YSLEER. This CDR3 region has 19 residues. The V and J ends lost 0 bases and 3 bases, in that order; junction bases with no gene match: 10. CDR3 nucleotides: TGCGCCAGCAGCCAAGAGTTTCTGAGACTAGCGGGAGTTACAGATACGCAGTATTTT. Translation: CASSQEFLRLAGVTDTQYF.

This clone was recorded only once. The J gene is TRBJ1-5, the V gene TRBV5-6; D call uncertain. The CDR3 length is 15 residues. Germline V CDR1 and CDR2: SGHDT, YYEEEE. V lost 2 bases and J lost 7, with 16 bases in between. The CDR3 spells CASSFSGSDRQPQHF. The CDR3 nucleotides are TGTGCCAGCAGCTTCTCCGGTTCCGATCGCCAGCCCCAGCATTTT.

On this clone: This likely stems from a read error, as it lies one base from a far larger clone. The sample has other DNA sequences that encode this CDR3 too. The chain carries TRBV21-1 and TRBJ1-5; TRBD1, the D gene given by the table, was not confirmed from the DNA. TRBV21-1 corresponds to a pseudogene. CDR3 length equals 12 residues. In DNA, the CDR3 is TGCGCCAGCAGCGTACAGGGACAGCCCCAGCATTTT. Amino acid sequence: CASSVQGQPQHF.

This chain joins TRBV4-1 and TRBJ2-4, with 10 bases aligning to TRBD2. V lost 1 base, J lost 6 bases, and 3 bases stayed unmatched. Germline V gene lookup returns CDR1 MGHRA and CDR2 YSYEKL. CDR3 size: 15 residues. This CDR3 is CASSQVPSGRNIQYF. In DNA form, the CDR3 reads TGCGCCAGCAGCCAAGTGCCTAGCGGGAGAAACATTCAGTACTTC.

The V gene is TRBV28, the J gene TRBJ1-2; no clear D. Germline V CDR1 and CDR2: MDHEN, SYDVKM. Trimming pared 3 bases from V and 1 base from J, leaving 12 bases between. The CDR3 is made up of 15 amino acids. As DNA, the CDR3 is TGTGCCAGCAGTTTCCCTGGGAGTTTTAACTATGGCTACACCTTC. Translation: CASSFPGSFNYGYTF.

CDR3 DNA sequence: TGTGCCTGGAGTGTACAGCCAGGGGACACTGAAGCTTTCTTT. This codes for CAWSVQPGDTEAFF. V and J are TRBV30 and TRBJ1-1, with a tentative D call TRBD1 (6 bases). This CDR3 has 14 amino acids. Germline CDR1 reads GTSNPN; CDR2 reads SVGIG (reference sequence). V lost 0 bases and J lost 3, with 11 bases in between.

This sequence joins TRBV20-1 and TRBJ2-5, with D uncertain. The CDR3 contains 11 residues. Looked up from germline, CDR1 is DFQATT and CDR2 is SNEGSKA (reference sequence). V lost 4 bases to trimming and J lost 2 bases, with 5 bases between them. CDR3 region: CSAIPQETQYF. The CDR3, as DNA: TGCAGTGCTATCCCTCAAGAGACCCAGTACTTC.

This chain uses TRBV10-1 with TRBJ1-5, with a tentative D call TRBD1 (5 bases). Trimming removed 0 bases at V and 0 bases at J, with 12 bases between. Germline loops: CDR1 WNHNN, CDR2 SYGVQD (reference sequence). There are 17 residues in the CDR3. CDR3 nucleotides: TGCGCCAGCAGTGAGTCGACCCGGGGCCATAGCAATCAGCCCCAGCATTTT. The encoded protein is CASSESTRGHSNQPQHF.

This clone showed up just once. The chain recombines TRBV19 with TRBJ2-5; TRBD2 agrees at 11 bases. Germline V lookup: CDR1 LNHDA, CDR2 SQIVND (reference sequence). V was clipped by 5 bases and J by 5 bases; unmatched bases: 7. The CDR3 runs to 15 residues. The CDR3 DNA follows: TGTGCCAGTAGTCTCACTAGCGGGAGATGGGAGACCCAGTACTTC. Translation: CASSLTSGRWETQYF.

Only one count was recorded for this clone. The rearrangement uses TRBV19 and TRBJ2-1; tentative D call: TRBD2 (6 bases). Germline CDR1 reads LNHDA; CDR2 reads SQIVND (reference sequence). V dropped 7 bases and J dropped 0 bases, with 13 bases sitting between them. The CDR3 consists of 15 residues. CDR3 in amino acids: CASTPGEVSYNEQFF. CDR3 nucleotides: TGTGCCAGTACCCCCGGGGAGGTCTCCTACAATGAGCAGTTCTTC.

As DNA, the CDR3 is TGTGCCAGTTCGGGGATAGCGGGAGTTGAGCAGTACTTC. This translates into CASSGIAGVEQYF. The V and J genes are TRBV19 and TRBJ2-7; 9 positions agree with TRBD2. The germline V gene encodes CDR1 LNHDA and CDR2 SQIVND (reference sequence). CDR3 length: 13 amino acids. Trimming cost V 8 bases and J 7 bases; bases outside gene matches: 9.

Remarks on this clone: The same CDR3 arises from other DNA sequences in this sample as well. The CDR3 DNA follows: TGTGCCAGCAGTTTCGGGGGTAGCACAGATACGCAGTATTTT. Its protein is CASSFGGSTDTQYF. The chain combines TRBV28 with TRBJ2-3; the D gene is possibly TRBD2 (6 bases). V was pared by 3 bases and J by 0 bases, with 7 bases between. Germline V gene lookup returns CDR1 MDHEN and CDR2 SYDVKM. This CDR3 has 14 amino acids.

The rearrangement joins TRBV2 to TRBJ2-1; 8 bases fit TRBD2. The junction had 3 bases not matched to a gene; V was cut back by 4 bases and J by 4 bases. The CDR3 is 14 residues long. The V gene's germline CDR1 is SNHLY and CDR2 FYNNEI. CDR3 loop: CASSATSGYNEQFF. CDR3 bases: TGTGCCAGCAGTGCCACTAGCGGTTACAATGAGCAGTTCTTC.

The chain carries TRBV28 and TRBJ2-1; 14 nucleotides match TRBD2. The trim removed 3 bases at V and 13 bases at J, leaving 5 bases unmatched. This CDR3 has 14 residues. CDR1 MDHEN and CDR2 SYDVKM come from the germline V gene. The CDR3 reads CASSLGLAGVGQFF. The CDR3 DNA sequence: TGTGCCAGCAGTTTGGGACTAGCGGGAGTTGGCCAGTTCTTC.

As to this clone: A much larger clone sits a single nucleotide away, making a read error possible. The genes are TRBV5-4 and TRBJ1-2; 9 positions match TRBD1. The CDR3 consists of 13 residues. Germline CDR1 and CDR2: SGHNT and YYREEE (reference sequence). Trimming removed 9 bases from V and 6 bases from J; junction bases left unmatched: 9. The CDR3 loop is CANRDRVVHGYTF. DNA for the CDR3: TGTGCCAACCGGGACAGGGTGGTGCATGGCTACACCTTC.

The chain is built from TRBV30 and TRBJ1-2; TRBD1 is a possible D gene (6 bases). The CDR3 loop spans 13 amino acids. Germline V gene sequence: CDR1 GTSNPN, CDR2 SVGIG (reference sequence). V was clipped by 4 bases and J by 4 bases, with 13 bases between them. The CDR3 sequence is CAWTSGAGYGYTF. DNA for the CDR3: TGTGCCTGGACGTCAGGGGCCGGCTATGGCTACACCTTC.

V and J are TRBV7-7 and TRBJ2-5; 7 bases match TRBD1. The CDR3 covers 15 residues. V dropped 5 bases and J dropped 5; count of bases not matched to a gene: 11. Germline values: CDR1 SSHAT, CDR2 FNYEAQ (reference sequence). The DNA for the CDR3 is TGTGCCAGCAGCCTCGGGCAGGGGGTTTTGGAGACCCAGTACTTC. Translating gives CASSLGQGVLETQYF.

The chain uses TRBV9 and TRBJ2-3, with 8 bases lining up with TRBD2. Trimming took 1 base from V and 1 from J; bases not matched to a gene: 5. There are 16 residues in the CDR3. CDR1 is SGDLS and CDR2 is YYNGEE in the germline V gene. The CDR3, as DNA: TGTGCCAGCAGCGTATTAAGCGGGAGAGGCACAGATACGCAGTATTTT. Residues: CASSVLSGRGTDTQYF.